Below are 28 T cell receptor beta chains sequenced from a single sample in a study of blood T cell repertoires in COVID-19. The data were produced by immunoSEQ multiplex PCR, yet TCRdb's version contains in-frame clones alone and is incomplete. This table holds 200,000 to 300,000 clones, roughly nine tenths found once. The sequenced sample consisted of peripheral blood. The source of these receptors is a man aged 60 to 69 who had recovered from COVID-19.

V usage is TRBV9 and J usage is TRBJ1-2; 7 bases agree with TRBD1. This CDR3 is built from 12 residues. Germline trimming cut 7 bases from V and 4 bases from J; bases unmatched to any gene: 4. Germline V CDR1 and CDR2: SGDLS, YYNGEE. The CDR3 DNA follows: TGTGCCAGCTCCACAGGGGCCTATGGCTACACCTTC. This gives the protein CASSTGAYGYTF.

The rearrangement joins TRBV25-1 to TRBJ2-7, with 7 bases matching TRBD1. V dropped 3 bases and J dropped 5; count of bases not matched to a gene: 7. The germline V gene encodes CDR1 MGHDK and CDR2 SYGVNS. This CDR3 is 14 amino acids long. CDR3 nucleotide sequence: TGTGCCAGCAGTGATAATCCCCAGGGGGACGAGCAGTACTTC. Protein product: CASSDNPQGDEQYF.

DNA for the CDR3: TGTGCCAGTAGTATCTATTTCAAACGGAGCAATCAGCCCCAGCATTTT. Translation gives CASSIYFKRSNQPQHF. The rearrangement uses TRBV19 and TRBJ1-5; D is uncertain. Deletions cut 3 bases from V and 1 base from J, with 13 bases between. There are 16 residues in the CDR3. In germline, CDR1 is LNHDA, CDR2 SQIVND (reference sequence).

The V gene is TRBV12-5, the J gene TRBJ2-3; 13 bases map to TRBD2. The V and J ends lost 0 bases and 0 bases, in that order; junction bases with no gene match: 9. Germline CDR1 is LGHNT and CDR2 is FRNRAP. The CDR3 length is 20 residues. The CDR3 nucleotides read TGTGCTAGTGGTTTGGTAAACCGGGGACTAGCGGGGAGAAGCACAGATACGCAGTATTTT. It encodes CASGLVNRGLAGRSTDTQYF.

The CDR3 sequence is CASGTFSGNTIYF. CDR3 in DNA: TGTGCCAGCGGGACATTCTCTGGAAACACCATATATTTT. This chain connects TRBV27 to TRBJ1-3, with D perhaps matching TRBD1 (6 bases). The CDR3 extends over 13 amino acids. The germline V gene encodes CDR1 MNHEY and CDR2 SMNVEV (reference sequence). V gave up 8 bases and J gave up 0 bases, with 8 bases separating them.

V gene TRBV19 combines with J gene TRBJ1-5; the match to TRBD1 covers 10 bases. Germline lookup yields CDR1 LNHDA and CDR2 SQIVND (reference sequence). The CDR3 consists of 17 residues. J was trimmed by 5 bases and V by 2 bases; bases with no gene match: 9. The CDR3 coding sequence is TGTGCCAGTAGTATATTAACCGGGACAGGGGCGGATCAGCCCCAGCATTTT. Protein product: CASSILTGTGADQPQHF.

As DNA, the CDR3 is TGTGCCAGCAGTGGGGGACAGTCTAGCAATCAGCCCCAGCATTTT. Amino acid sequence: CASSGGQSSNQPQHF. This chain connects TRBV2 to TRBJ1-5; 7 nucleotides line up with TRBD1. V lost 4 bases to trimming and J lost 0 bases; unmatched junction nucleotides: 3. Germline CDR1 is SNHLY and CDR2 is FYNNEI. This CDR3 contains 15 residues.

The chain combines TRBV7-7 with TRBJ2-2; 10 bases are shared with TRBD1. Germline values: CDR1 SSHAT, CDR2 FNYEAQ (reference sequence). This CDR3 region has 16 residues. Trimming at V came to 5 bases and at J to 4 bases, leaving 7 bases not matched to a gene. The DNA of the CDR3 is TGTGCCAGCAGCACATCAGACAGGGGGCTCACCGGGGAGCTGTTTTTT. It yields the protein CASSTSDRGLTGELFF.

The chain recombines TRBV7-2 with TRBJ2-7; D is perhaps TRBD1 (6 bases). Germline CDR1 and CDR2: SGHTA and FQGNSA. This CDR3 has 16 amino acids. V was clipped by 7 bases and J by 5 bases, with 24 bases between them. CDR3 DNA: TGTGCCAGCACCCTGCTTGCAGGGGAAGTCAAGGACGAGCAGTACTTC. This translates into CASTLLAGEVKDEQYF. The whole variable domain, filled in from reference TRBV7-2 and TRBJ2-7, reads GAGVSQSPSNKVTEKGKDVELRCDPISGHTALYWYRQSLGQGLEFLIYFQGNSAPDKSGLPSDRFSAERTGGSVSTLTIQRTQQEDSAVYLCASTLLAGEVKDEQYFGPGTRLTVT.

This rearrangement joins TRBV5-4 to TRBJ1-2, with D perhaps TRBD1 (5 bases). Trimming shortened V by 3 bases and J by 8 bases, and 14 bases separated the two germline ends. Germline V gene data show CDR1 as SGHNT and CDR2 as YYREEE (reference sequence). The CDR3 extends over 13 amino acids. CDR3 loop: CASSWRGTGGYTF. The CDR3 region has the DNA TGTGCCAGCAGCTGGAGGGGAACGGGGGGCTACACCTTC.

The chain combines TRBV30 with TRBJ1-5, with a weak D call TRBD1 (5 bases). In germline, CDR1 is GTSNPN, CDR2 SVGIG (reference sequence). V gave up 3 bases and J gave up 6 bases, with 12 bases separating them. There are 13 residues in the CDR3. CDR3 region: CAWRSGGSQPQHF. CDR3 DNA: TGTGCCTGGAGGTCGGGGGGAAGTCAGCCCCAGCATTTT.

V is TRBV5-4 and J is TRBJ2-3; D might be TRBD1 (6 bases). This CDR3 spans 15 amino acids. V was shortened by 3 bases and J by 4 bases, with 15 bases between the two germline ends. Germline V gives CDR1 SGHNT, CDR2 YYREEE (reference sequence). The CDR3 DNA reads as TGTGCCAGCAGCTCACGGGCCACAGGGCCAGATACGCAGTATTTT. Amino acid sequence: CASSSRATGPDTQYF. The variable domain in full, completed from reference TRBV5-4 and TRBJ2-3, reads ETGVTQSPTHLIKTRGQQVTLRCSSQSGHNTVSWYQQALGQGPQFIFQYYREEENGRGNFPPRFSGLQFPNYSSELNVNALELDDSALYLCASSSRATGPDTQYFGPGTRLTVL.

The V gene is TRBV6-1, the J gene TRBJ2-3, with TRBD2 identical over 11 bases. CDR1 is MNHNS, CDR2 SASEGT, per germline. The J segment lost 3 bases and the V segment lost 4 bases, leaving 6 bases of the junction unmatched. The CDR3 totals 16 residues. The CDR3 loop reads CASSAITSGGTDTQYF. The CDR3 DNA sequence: TGTGCCAGCAGTGCGATCACTAGCGGGGGAACAGATACGCAGTATTTT.

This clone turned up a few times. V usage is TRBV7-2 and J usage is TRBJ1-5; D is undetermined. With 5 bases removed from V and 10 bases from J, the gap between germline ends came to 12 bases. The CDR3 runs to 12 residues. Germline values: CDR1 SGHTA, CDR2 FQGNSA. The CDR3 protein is CASSLGTFPQHF. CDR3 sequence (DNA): TGTGCCAGCAGCCTAGGAACATTTCCCCAGCATTTT.

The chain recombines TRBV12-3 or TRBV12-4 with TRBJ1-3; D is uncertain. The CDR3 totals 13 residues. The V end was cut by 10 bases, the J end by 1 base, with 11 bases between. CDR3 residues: CAINRGSGNTIYF. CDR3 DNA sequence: TGTGCCATCAATCGGGGTTCTGGAAACACCATATATTTT.

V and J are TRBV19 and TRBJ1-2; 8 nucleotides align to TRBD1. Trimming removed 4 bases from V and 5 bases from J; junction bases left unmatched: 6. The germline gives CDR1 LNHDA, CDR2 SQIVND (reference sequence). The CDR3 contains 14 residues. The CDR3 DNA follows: TGTGCCAGTAGTAACCAGGGGGCTGGGTATGGCTACACCTTC. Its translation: CASSNQGAGYGYTF.

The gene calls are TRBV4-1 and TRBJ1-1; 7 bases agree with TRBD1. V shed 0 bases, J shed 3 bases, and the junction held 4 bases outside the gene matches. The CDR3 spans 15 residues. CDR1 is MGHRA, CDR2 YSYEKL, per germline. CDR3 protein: CASSQDRGRYTEAFF. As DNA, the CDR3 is TGCGCCAGCAGCCAAGACAGGGGGAGATACACTGAAGCTTTCTTT.

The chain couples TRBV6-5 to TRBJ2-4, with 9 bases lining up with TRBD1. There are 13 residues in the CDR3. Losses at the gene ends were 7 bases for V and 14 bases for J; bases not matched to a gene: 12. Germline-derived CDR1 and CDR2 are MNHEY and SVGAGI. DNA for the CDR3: TGTGCCAGCACCATGGGACAGGGTGGTTTCGAGTACTTC. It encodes CASTMGQGGFEYF.

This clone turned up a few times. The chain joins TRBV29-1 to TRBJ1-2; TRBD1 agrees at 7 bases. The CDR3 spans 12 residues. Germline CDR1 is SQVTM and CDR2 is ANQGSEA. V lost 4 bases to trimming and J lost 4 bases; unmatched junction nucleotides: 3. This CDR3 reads CSVGTGRYGYTF. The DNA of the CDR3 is TGCAGCGTTGGGACAGGCCGCTATGGCTACACCTTC.

Here the CDR3 reads CASSHGEGETQYF. Here the CDR3 DNA reads TGTGCCAGCAGCCACGGGGAAGGTGAGACCCAGTACTTC. The V call is TRBV6-2 or TRBV6-3, the J call TRBJ2-5; tentatively, D is TRBD2 (5 bases). Germline V gene sequence: CDR1 MNHEY, CDR2 SVGEGT. The ends were cut back, 6 bases at V and 5 bases at J, with 13 bases in the middle. The CDR3 consists of 13 residues.

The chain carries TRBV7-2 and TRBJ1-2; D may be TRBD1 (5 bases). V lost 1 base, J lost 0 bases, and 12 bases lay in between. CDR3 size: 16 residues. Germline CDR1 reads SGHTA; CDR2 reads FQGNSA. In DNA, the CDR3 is TGTGCCAGCAGCTTAGGATTACAGGAATCTAACTATGGCTACACCTTC. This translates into CASSLGLQESNYGYTF.

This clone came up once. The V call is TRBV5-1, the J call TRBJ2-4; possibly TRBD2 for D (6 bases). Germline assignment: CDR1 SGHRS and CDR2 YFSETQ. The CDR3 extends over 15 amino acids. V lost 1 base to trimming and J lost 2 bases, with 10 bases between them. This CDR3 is CASSLMGLSKNIQYF. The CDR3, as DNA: TGCGCCAGCAGCTTGATGGGACTGTCCAAAAACATTCAGTACTTC.

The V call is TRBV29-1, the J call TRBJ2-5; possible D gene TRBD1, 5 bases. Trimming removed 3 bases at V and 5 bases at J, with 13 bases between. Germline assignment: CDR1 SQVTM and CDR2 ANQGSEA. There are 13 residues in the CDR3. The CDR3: CSVEVRVGETQYF. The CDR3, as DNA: TGCAGCGTTGAGGTCAGGGTAGGCGAGACCCAGTACTTC.

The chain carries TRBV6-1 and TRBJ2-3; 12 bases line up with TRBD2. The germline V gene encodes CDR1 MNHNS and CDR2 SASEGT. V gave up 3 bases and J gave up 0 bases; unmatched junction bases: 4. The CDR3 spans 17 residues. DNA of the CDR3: TGTGCCAGCAGTGAGGCTAGCGGGGGGGCTAGCACAGATACGCAGTATTTT. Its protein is CASSEASGGASTDTQYF.

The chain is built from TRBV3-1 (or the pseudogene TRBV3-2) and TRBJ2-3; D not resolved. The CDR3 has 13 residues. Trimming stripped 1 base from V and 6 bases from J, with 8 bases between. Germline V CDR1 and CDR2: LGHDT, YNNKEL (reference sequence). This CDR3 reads CASSQALSDTQYF. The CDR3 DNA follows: TGTGCCAGCAGCCAAGCCCTAAGTGATACGCAGTATTTT.

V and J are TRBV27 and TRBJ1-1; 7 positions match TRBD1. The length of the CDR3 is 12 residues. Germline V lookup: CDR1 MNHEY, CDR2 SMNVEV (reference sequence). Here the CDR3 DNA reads TGTTCGACTACAGGGGAGGCCACTGAAGCTTTCTTT. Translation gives CSTTGEATEAFF.

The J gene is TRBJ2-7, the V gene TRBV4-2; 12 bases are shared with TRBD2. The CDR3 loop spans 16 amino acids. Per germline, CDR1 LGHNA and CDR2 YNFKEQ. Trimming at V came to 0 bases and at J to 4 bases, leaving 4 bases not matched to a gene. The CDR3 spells CASSQDSSGGAYEQYF. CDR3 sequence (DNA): TGTGCCAGCAGCCAAGATTCTAGCGGGGGGGCGTACGAGCAGTACTTC.

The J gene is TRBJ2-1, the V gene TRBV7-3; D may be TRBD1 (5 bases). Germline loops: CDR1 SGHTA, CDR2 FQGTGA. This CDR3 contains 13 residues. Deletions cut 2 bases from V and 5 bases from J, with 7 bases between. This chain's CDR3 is CASSLRQNNEQFF. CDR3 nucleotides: TGTGCCAGCAGCTTACGACAGAACAATGAGCAGTTCTTC.